What follows are 19 T cell receptor beta chains derived from one specimen sequenced in a study of Graves' ophthalmopathy and Graves' hyperthyroidism (dated by TCRdb to the late 2010s). The reads were generated on an Illumina HiSeq 2000. TCR beta CDR3 regions were amplified from RNA transcripts for repertoire sequencing. HTBI primers and the Qiagen OneStep RT-PCR kit were used in a first-round RT-PCR, which was followed by a second-round multiplex PCR, size selection and purification. Starting from the raw public reads, TCRdb applied fastp trimming at Q25, assembled clones with MiXCR and retained in-frame beta chains. Each record represents a unique CDR3 protein, reported with the most common genes and DNA among its rows. Recorded for this sample are hundreds of thousands of distinct CDR3 sequences; around a fifth of them occurred a single time. The ten largest clones represent more than 5.5% of the sample.

Sequences were obtained from peripheral blood. These receptors were obtained from a woman in her late teens or twenties with stable Graves' hyperthyroidism. Some clones in this sample may be carry-over from other donors' samples. Donor details come from another sample of the same person, matched by shared clones.

At least ten counts were recorded for this clonotype. The chain has TRBV12-3 or TRBV12-4 and TRBJ2-3, with TRBD2 matching 10 bases. V was clipped by 3 bases and J by 4 bases; unmatched bases: 4. This CDR3 region has 15 residues. The CDR3 DNA reads TGTGCCAGCAGTTTGAGGGGACTAGCGCCAGATACGCAGTATTTT. It codes for CASSLRGLAPDTQYF.

To note about this clonotype: A read error may be the cause here, since a much bigger clone is one base away. The genes are TRBV4-2 and TRBJ2-7, with D possibly TRBD1 on 5 matching bases. Per germline, CDR1 LGHNA and CDR2 YNFKEQ. This CDR3 is built from 16 residues. V was shortened by 2 bases and J by 2 bases, with 16 bases between the two germline ends. For the CDR3, the DNA is TGTGCCAGCAGCCAATTATCCGGTGACAGTCCCTACGAGCAGTACGTC. Translating it yields CASSQLSGDSPYEQYV.

A word on this clonotype: A much larger clone sits a single nucleotide away, making a read error possible. This chain connects TRBV28 to TRBJ2-7, with D tentatively TRBD2 (5 bases). The CDR3 covers 14 residues. V dropped 4 bases and J dropped 3 bases, with 13 bases sitting between them. Germline values: CDR1 MDHEN, CDR2 SYDVKM. The CDR3 bases are TGTGCCAGCAGTTACTCGAGGGCAGGCTACGAGCAGTACTTC. This encodes CASSYSRAGYEQYF.

This clonotype was seen ten or more times. V gene TRBV12-3 or TRBV12-4 combines with J gene TRBJ1-2, with 9 bases matching TRBD1. CDR3 length: 13 residues. V was pared by 10 bases and J by 2 bases, with 5 bases of the junction left unmatched. As DNA, the CDR3 is TGTGCCACAGTGACAGGGGGAAACTATGGCTACACCTTC. This gives the protein CATVTGGNYGYTF.

This clonotype was seen repeatedly, ten times or more. V usage is TRBV6-1 and J usage is TRBJ1-3; D ambiguous. V shed 1 base and J shed 8 bases, with 6 bases lying between them. The CDR3 runs to 12 residues. Germline CDR1 is MNHNS and CDR2 is SASEGT. The CDR3 DNA follows: TGTGCCAGCAGTGAAGGGCTGGACACCATATATTTT. Residues: CASSEGLDTIYF.

This clonotype was counted at least ten times. The V gene is TRBV10-3, the J gene TRBJ1-5; 7 nucleotides agree with TRBD1. CDR1 is ENHRY and CDR2 is SYGVKD in the germline V gene. The CDR3 is made up of 14 amino acids. V lost 5 bases to trimming and J lost 0 bases; unmatched junction nucleotides: 1. The chain's CDR3 is CAISRDSSNQPQHF. The CDR3 DNA reads TGTGCCATCAGTCGGGACAGTAGCAATCAGCCCCAGCATTTT.

On this clonotype: A read error is possible here, since a much larger clone lies one base away. The rearrangement links TRBV27 to TRBJ2-7, with D possibly being TRBD2 (7 bases). The CDR3 is made up of 13 amino acids. CDR1 MNHEY and CDR2 SMNVEV come from the germline V gene (reference sequence). The CDR3 coding sequence is TGTGCCAGCAGAGTGGGGGGGCCCTACGAGAAGTACTTC. It is translated as CASRVGGPYEKYF.

J is TRBJ2-2 and V is TRBV27; 10 bases match TRBD1. The trim removed 3 bases at V and 7 bases at J, leaving 14 bases unmatched. CDR3 length: 18 amino acids. The germline V gene encodes CDR1 MNHEY and CDR2 SMNVEV (reference sequence). CDR3 loop: CASSFRSGGTGASGELFF. In DNA form, the CDR3 reads TGTGCCAGCAGTTTTCGGTCGGGCGGGACAGGGGCTAGCGGGGAGCTGTTTTTT.

A single count supports this clonotype. This chain links TRBV12-3 or TRBV12-4 with TRBJ1-1; possible D gene TRBD1, 5 bases. The CDR3 runs 13 residues. Trimming took 7 bases from V and 2 from J, leaving 11 bases between them. Written as DNA, the CDR3 is TGTGCCAGCACCAGGGAGTTCAACACTGAAGCTTTCTTT. This codes for CASTREFNTEAFF.

At least ten counts were recorded for this clonotype. This sequence joins TRBV5-6 and TRBJ1-2, with D perhaps matching TRBD1 (5 bases). The CDR3 extends over 13 amino acids. Per the germline V gene, CDR1 is SGHDT and CDR2 is YYEEEE. V gave up 0 bases and J gave up 6 bases, with 9 bases separating them. The CDR3 nucleotides are TGTGCCAGCAGCTTGGTTCAGGGAGATGGCTACACCTTC. Its translation is CASSLVQGDGYTF.

This clonotype came up many times. This chain joins TRBV16 and TRBJ1-1; D is unresolved. The V and J ends lost 0 bases and 4 bases respectively, with 12 bases between them. The CDR3 spans 15 residues. Germline V lookup: CDR1 KGHSY, CDR2 FQNENV. The CDR3 sequence is CASSQSRVGGTEAFF. The CDR3 coding sequence is TGTGCCAGCAGCCAATCACGGGTGGGTGGCACTGAAGCTTTCTTT.

The rearrangement links TRBV12-3 or TRBV12-4 to TRBJ2-6; unclear D gene. The CDR3 has 16 residues. V dropped 5 bases and J dropped 0 bases, with 11 bases sitting between them. The CDR3 reads CASSVGSFSGANVLTF. The CDR3 DNA reads as TGTGCCAGCAGTGTGGGCAGCTTCTCTGGGGCCAACGTCCTGACTTTC.

The chain uses TRBV28 and TRBJ2-4, with D perhaps given as TRBD1 or TRBD2 (5 bases each). V dropped 0 bases and J dropped 2 bases, with 14 bases sitting between them. Germline V CDR1 and CDR2: MDHEN, SYDVKM. The CDR3 extends over 17 amino acids. CDR3 coding DNA: TGTGCCAGCAGTTTATGGAGCACCGAGGGGCCCAAAAACATTCAGTACTTC. It specifies CASSLWSTEGPKNIQYF.

CDR3 protein: CASSLEGQQNTEAFF. The CDR3 DNA sequence: TGTGCCAGCAGTTTAGAGGGGCAGCAGAACACTGAAGCTTTCTTT. The rearrangement uses TRBV27 and TRBJ1-1, with a weak D call TRBD1 (5 bases). The length of the CDR3 is 15 residues. Germline values: CDR1 MNHEY, CDR2 SMNVEV (reference sequence). V was pared by 2 bases and J by 1 base, with 11 bases between.

This clonotype occurred many times. The J gene is TRBJ2-6, the V gene TRBV9; D unresolved. The CDR3 is 14 amino acids. The V end was cut by 4 bases, the J end by 0 bases, with 5 bases between. The germline V gene has CDR1 SGDLS and CDR2 YYNGEE. CDR3 protein: CASSSTSGANVLTF. The DNA of the CDR3 is TGTGCCAGCAGCTCAACCTCTGGGGCCAACGTCCTGACTTTC.

This clonotype was seen ten or more times. The chain recombines TRBV15 with TRBJ2-5; maybe TRBD1 (5 bases). CDR1 and CDR2 (germline): LNHNV, YYDKDF (reference sequence). Deletions cut 0 bases from V and 4 bases from J, with 9 bases between. The CDR3 loop spans 14 amino acids. The DNA of the CDR3 is TGTGCCACCAGCAGAGATGAAGGGGTAGAGACCCAGTACTTC. Translation: CATSRDEGVETQYF.

There are many counts of this clonotype. V is TRBV3-1 and J is TRBJ1-1; D gene uncertain. Germline values: CDR1 LGHDT, CDR2 YNNKEL (reference sequence). Deletions cut 2 bases from V and 0 bases from J, with 7 bases between. CDR3 length equals 14 residues. CDR3 coding DNA: TGTGCCAGCAGCCAATCGGACGTGAACACTGAAGCTTTCTTT. This sequence encodes CASSQSDVNTEAFF.

Remarks on this clonotype: An end of the junction does not agree with germline; a read error may underlie this. The V and J genes are TRBV6-1 and TRBJ1-1, with D uncertain. The CDR3 has 11 residues. Germline V lookup: CDR1 MNHNS, CDR2 SASEGT. This CDR3 reads CTSGRGTEAFF. The CDR3 DNA sequence: TGTACCAGCGGGCGAGGGACTGAAGCTTTCTTT.

The J gene is TRBJ2-5, the V gene TRBV6-8, with 8 bases identical to TRBD1. There are 13 residues in the CDR3. Per germline, CDR1 MNHGY and CDR2 SAAAGT. After removal of 7 bases from V and 4 bases from J, the junction contained 5 bases not matched to a gene. CDR3 coding DNA: TGTGCCAGCATTGAGGGGACAGGAGAGACCCAGTACTTC. Translated: CASIEGTGETQYF.